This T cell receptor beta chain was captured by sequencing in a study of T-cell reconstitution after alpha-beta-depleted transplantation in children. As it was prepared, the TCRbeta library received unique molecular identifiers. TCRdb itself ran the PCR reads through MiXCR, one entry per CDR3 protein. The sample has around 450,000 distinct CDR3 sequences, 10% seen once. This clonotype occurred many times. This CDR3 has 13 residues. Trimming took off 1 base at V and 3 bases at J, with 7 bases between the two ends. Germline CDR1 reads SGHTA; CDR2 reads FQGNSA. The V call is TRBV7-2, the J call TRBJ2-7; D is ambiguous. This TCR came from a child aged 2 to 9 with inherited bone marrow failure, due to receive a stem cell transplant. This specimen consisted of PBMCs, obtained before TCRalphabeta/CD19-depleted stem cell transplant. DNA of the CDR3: TGTGCCAGCAGCTTAGGGCTTTTCTACGAGCAGTACTTC. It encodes CASSLGLFYEQYF.